This T cell receptor beta chain came from a study of OX40 agonist ivuxolimab in advanced cancers. Study details: Ivuxolimab, which patients received intravenously every 2 weeks, was dosed at 0.01 to 10 mg/kg. The diagnoses of dose-escalation patients were hepatocellular carcinoma, melanoma, renal cell or head and neck cancer.

Clones were read by immunoSEQ multiplex PCR, and TCRdb kept only the in-frame ones, dropping some. The sample carries tens of thousands of clones, 81% recorded once. Autoimmune disease history or systemic immunosuppression barred patients. Material: CD4+ or CD8+ T cells sorted from blood, obtained in a trial of the OX40 agonist ivuxolimab. This clonotype was obtained from an adult with an advanced solid tumor such as melanoma, head and neck, liver or kidney cancer.

The CDR3 DNA reads as TGTGCCAGCAGCTTACAGGGGGCATACGGTCAGCCCCAGCATTTT. As protein: CASSLQGAYGQPQHF. This chain connects TRBV9 to TRBJ1-5, with TRBD1 matching 9 bases. CDR3 length: 15 amino acids. The V segment lost 4 bases and the J segment 6 bases; nucleotides outside the gene matches: 8. Germline V CDR1 and CDR2: SGDLS, YYNGEE.